This TCR beta chain is from a study of siplizumab effects on memory and regulatory T cells. This clone was found once. Its matching antigen is unknown. Assays covered around 10^5 TCR templates per sample. Libraries were prepared by immunoSEQ multiplex PCR; TCRdb keeps only in-frame clonotypes and omits some of them. The table has approximately 48,000 clones, 93% seen once; the top ten hold roughly 17%. Findings of the study overall: Solely a minor proportion of alloreactive clones could be assigned to unstimulated subsets. Proof of suppressive function in proliferating Tregs from siplizumab cultures was not established. Alloreactive CD4+ clones that could be mapped were on average approximately 69% Treg-derived with siplizumab, against approximately 28% in controls.

J was trimmed by 4 bases and V by 8 bases; bases with no gene match: 5. CDR1 is LNHDA, CDR2 SQIVND, per germline (reference sequence). The CDR3 has 13 amino acids. The TCR originated in a human donor in good health. V is TRBV19 and J is TRBJ1-1; 9 bases agree with TRBD1. The sequenced sample was CD8+ T cells sorted from blood. The CDR3 region is CASQTGGFTEAFF. CDR3 DNA: TGTGCCAGTCAAACAGGGGGCTTCACTGAAGCTTTCTTT.